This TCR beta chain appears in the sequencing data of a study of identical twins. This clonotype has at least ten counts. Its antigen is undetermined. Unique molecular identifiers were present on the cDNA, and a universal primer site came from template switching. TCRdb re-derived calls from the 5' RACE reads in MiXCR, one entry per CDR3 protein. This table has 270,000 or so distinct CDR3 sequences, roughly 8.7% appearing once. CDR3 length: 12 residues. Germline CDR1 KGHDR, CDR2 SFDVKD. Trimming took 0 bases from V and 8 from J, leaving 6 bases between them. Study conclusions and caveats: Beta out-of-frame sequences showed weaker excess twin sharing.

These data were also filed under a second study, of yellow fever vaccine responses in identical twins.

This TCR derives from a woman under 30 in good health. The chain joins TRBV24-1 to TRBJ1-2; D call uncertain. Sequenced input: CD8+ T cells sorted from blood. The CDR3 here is CATSDLYQGYTF. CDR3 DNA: TGTGCCACCAGTGATTTGTATCAGGGCTACACCTTC.